These T cell receptor beta chains were read from a single sample in a study of T-cell memory formation after mild COVID-19. Via MiXCR, TCRdb re-called the 5' RACE reads, giving one row per CDR3 protein. In the table there are 100,000 to 120,000 distinct CDR3 sequences, 18% of which are singletons. Sequencing input: PBMCs or a T cell subset sorted from them (not recorded which). These receptors were obtained from a man between 18 and 35 years old who had mild COVID-19 (a few samples of this study predate the infection). Cell type and time point are not known. Both conserved end residues are part of each CDR3. The D gene is left open where the match is weak. A clone size is listed for some rows: how often the clone was seen (once, few, many), or a class if it is expanded.

few	15	TRBD1	TRBV10-3	TRBJ1-2	CAISAHDRVGYGYTF	TGTGCCATCAGTGCCCACGACAGGGTTGGGTATGGCTACACCTTC
few	15	.	TRBV12-3/TRBV12-4	TRBJ2-1	CASTWGESSYNEQFF	TGTGCCAGCACCTGGGGGGAAAGCTCCTACAATGAGCAGTTCTTC
few	14	.	TRBV3-1	TRBJ2-1	CASSRSTVYNEQFF	TGTGCCAGCAGCCGATCGACGGTTTACAATGAGCAGTTCTTC
.	13	.	TRBV7-6	TRBJ1-6	CASSWGANSPLHF	TGTGCCAGCAGCTGGGGAGCCAATTCACCCCTCCACTTT
few	13	TRBD1	TRBV20-1	TRBJ1-1	CSARQTGDTEAFF	TGCAGTGCTAGACAAACAGGGGACACTGAAGCTTTCTTT
.	14	TRBD1	TRBV12-3/TRBV12-4	TRBJ1-1	CASSFGTGYTEAFF	TGTGCCAGCAGCTTTGGGACAGGATACACTGAAGCTTTCTTT
.	13	TRBD1	TRBV20-1	TRBJ2-5	CSATDRNQETQYF	TGCAGTGCCACGGACAGGAACCAAGAGACCCAGTACTTC
.	13	.	TRBV7-9	TRBJ1-1	CASSPQGGVEAFF	TGTGCCAGCAGCCCTCAGGGAGGGGTTGAAGCTTTCTTT
.	14	.	TRBV2	TRBJ2-2	CASRKQGDTGELFF	TGTGCCAGCCGGAAACAGGGAGACACCGGGGAGCTGTTTTTT
many	15	TRBD1	TRBV10-3	TRBJ2-2	CAIFGGTGIAGELFF	TGTGCCATCTTCGGAGGGACAGGGATCGCCGGGGAGCTGTTTTTT
.	16	.	TRBV2	TRBJ1-2	CASKMLRLRQSNGYTF	TGTGCCAGCAAAATGCTAAGACTGAGACAGTCTAATGGCTACACCTTC
few	16	TRBD2	TRBV24-1	TRBJ2-2	CAAASGTSGSTGELFF	TGTGCCGCAGCATCCGGGACTAGCGGTTCCACCGGGGAGCTGTTTTTT
.	15	TRBD1	TRBV7-2	TRBJ1-1	CASSLAGTGGTEAFF	TGTGCCAGCAGCTTAGCTGGGACAGGGGGCACTGAAGCTTTCTTT
.	18	.	TRBV7-2	TRBJ2-2	CASSLEAIRQLNTGELFF	TGTGCCAGCAGCTTAGAGGCGATCCGGCAGCTGAACACCGGGGAGCTGTTTTTT
few	16	TRBD2	TRBV10-3	TRBJ2-5	CAISESTSGGKETQYF	TGTGCCATCAGTGAGTCGACTAGCGGGGGGAAAGAGACCCAGTACTTC
many	12	.	TRBV12-3/TRBV12-4	TRBJ2-5	CASRLGGETQYF	TGTGCCAGCAGGCTAGGCGGGGAGACCCAGTACTTC
.	16	TRBD1	TRBV4-3	TRBJ1-4	CASSQDPDRVNEKLFF	TGCGCCAGCAGCCAAGATCCCGACAGGGTTAACGAAAAACTGTTTTTT
few	17	TRBD1	TRBV7-2	TRBJ2-5	CASSPTRTGVFRETQYF	TGTGCCAGCAGCCCAACGCGGACAGGGGTCTTCCGAGAGACCCAGTACTTC
.	15	TRBD2	TRBV11-2	TRBJ2-7	CASSLMGGTTRVQYF	TGTGCCAGCAGCTTAATGGGGGGGACCACGAGGGTGCAGTACTTC
.	13	.	TRBV29-1	TRBJ1-5	CSVRTSDDVNQHF	TGCAGCGTGCGGACCAGCGACGACGTGAACCAGCATTTT
few	11	TRBD1	TRBV5-6	TRBJ1-2	CASSHKGAYTF	TGTGCCAGCAGCCACAAGGGGGCCTACACCTTC
few	15	TRBD1	TRBV5-1	TRBJ1-3	CASSLDGTDRNTIYF	TGCGCCAGCAGCCTCGACGGGACAGACAGAAACACCATATATTTT
.	17	TRBD1	TRBV7-6	TRBJ2-3	CASGKRTGGRPMDTQYF	TGTGCCAGCGGCAAACGGACAGGGGGAAGACCAATGGATACGCAGTATTTT
many	14	.	TRBV6-1	TRBJ2-3	CASSVGLDTDTQYF	TGTGCCAGCAGTGTGGGACTTGACACAGATACGCAGTATTTT
few	16	TRBD2	TRBV6-5	TRBJ2-7	CASSYSVAGSSYEQYF	TGTGCCAGCAGTTACTCCGTAGCGGGGAGCTCCTACGAGCAGTACTTC
many	14	.	TRBV4-1	TRBJ2-3	CASSQEGAGDTQYF	TGCGCCAGCAGCCAAGAGGGGGCCGGAGATACGCAGTATTTT
few	17	TRBD1	TRBV6-5	TRBJ1-6	CASSYSGTANYNSPLHF	TGTGCCAGCAGTTACTCCGGGACAGCTAACTATAATTCACCCCTCCACTTT
.	17	TRBD1	TRBV10-3	TRBJ1-1	CAISPNPGQLRNTEAFF	TGTGCCATCAGCCCTAATCCGGGACAGCTTCGGAACACTGAAGCTTTCTTT
.	11	.	TRBV30	TRBJ2-3	CAWSRADTQYF	TGTGCCTGGAGTCGTGCAGATACGCAGTATTTT
.	17	.	TRBV11-2	TRBJ2-1	CASSRDRGGRSYNEQFF	TGTGCCAGCAGCAGGGACCGCGGGGGCCGCTCCTACAATGAGCAGTTCTTC
.	11	.	TRBV30	TRBJ1-4	CAWSVYEKLFF	TGTGCCTGGAGTGTATATGAAAAACTGTTTTTT
few	19	TRBD2	TRBV4-2	TRBJ2-6	CASSQDLAGGRSGANVLTF	TGTGCCAGCAGCCAAGATCTAGCGGGGGGGCGGTCTGGGGCCAACGTCCTGACTTTC
.	11	.	TRBV12-3/TRBV12-4	TRBJ1-1	CASSGGGEAFF	TGTGCCAGCAGTGGAGGAGGGGAAGCTTTCTTT
few	15	TRBD2	TRBV5-1	TRBJ2-5	CASSRTSGNQETQYF	TGCGCCAGCAGCAGGACTAGCGGGAACCAAGAGACCCAGTACTTC
.	14	.	TRBV14	TRBJ2-1	CASSPLAVKDEQFF	TGTGCCAGCAGCCCTCTGGCGGTTAAGGATGAGCAGTTCTTC
few	16	.	TRBV4-3	TRBJ2-3	CASSQGGGSGTDTQYF	TGCGCCAGCAGCCAAGGTGGAGGGAGTGGCACAGATACGCAGTATTTT
.	13	TRBD1	TRBV29-1	TRBJ1-5	CSGGTVSNQPQHF	TGCAGCGGGGGGACAGTAAGCAATCAGCCCCAGCATTTT
few	17	TRBD1	TRBV4-1	TRBJ2-1	CASSQAYYGQGLGEQFF	TGCGCCAGCAGCCAAGCATATTACGGACAGGGTCTCGGGGAGCAGTTCTTC
.	17	TRBD1	TRBV10-3	TRBJ2-6	CAISAGTGNSGANVLTF	TGTGCCATCAGTGCCGGGACAGGGAACTCTGGGGCCAACGTCCTGACTTTC
.	15	.	TRBV5-8	TRBJ2-5	CASSLGTVGRETQYF	TGTGCCAGCAGCTTAGGGACCGTGGGGAGAGAGACCCAGTACTTC
few	16	TRBD2	TRBV3-1	TRBJ2-5	CASNPGLAGEGETQYF	TGTGCCAGCAACCCCGGACTAGCGGGGGAGGGAGAGACCCAGTACTTC
few	13	.	TRBV29-1	TRBJ2-3	CSVDSRGTDTQYF	TGCAGCGTTGACAGTCGGGGCACAGATACGCAGTATTTT